This T cell receptor beta chain is from a study of blood T cell repertoires in COVID-19. This CDR3 has 16 amino acids. Trimming removed 1 base from V and 1 base from J, with 13 bases in between. The germline V gene has CDR1 MDHEN and CDR2 SYDVKM. This clone was counted only a few times. The protocol was immunoSEQ multiplex PCR, while the TCRdb copy is restricted to in-frame clones and leaves out a portion. This sample has roughly 100,000 clones, with 75% to 85% found just once. The V and J genes are TRBV28 and TRBJ1-1; weak D call: TRBD1 (6 bases). Specimen: peripheral blood. The clonotype comes from a woman aged 80 or over with active or convalescent COVID-19. The CDR3 here is CASSLSLGQRNTEAFF. CDR3 sequence (DNA): TGTGCCAGCAGTTTATCTCTCGGACAGAGGAACACTGAAGCTTTCTTT.